These T cell receptor beta chains were read from a single sample in a study of T cell responses to AZD1222 COVID-19 vaccine. Produced via immunoSEQ multiplex PCR; TCRdb's table is partial and in-frame only. The sample has some 94,000 clones; roughly 85% are singletons. The sequencing here drew on peripheral blood, taken on day 0 of AZD1222 vaccination. These receptors all come from an adult in good health. CDR3s include the opening cysteine and the closing phenylalanine or tryptophan. Each record gives: J gene, D gene, V gene, clone size, CDR3 length, CDR3 protein, CDR3 DNA. D genes are given only for firm matches. Some rows mark clone size as missing; the rest say once, few, many or name a class of expanded clone.

J gene: TRBJ2-2
D gene: NA
V gene: TRBV7-3
clone size: once
CDR3 length: 14
CDR3 protein: CASSKAAGTGELFF
CDR3 DNA: TGTGCCAGCAGCAAGGCGGCGGGCACCGGGGAGCTGTTTTTT

J gene: TRBJ2-3
D gene: TRBD2
V gene: TRBV30
clone size: NA
CDR3 length: 20
CDR3 protein: CAWSVHERLAGVSATDTQYF
CDR3 DNA: TGTGCCTGGAGTGTACACGAGAGGCTAGCGGGAGTGTCTGCCACAGATACGCAGTATTTT

J gene: TRBJ1-2
D gene: NA
V gene: TRBV6-5
clone size: NA
CDR3 length: 15
CDR3 protein: CASSPPGGGNYGYTF
CDR3 DNA: TGTGCCAGCAGCCCGCCCGGTGGGGGTAACTATGGCTACACCTTC

J gene: TRBJ2-3
D gene: NA
V gene: TRBV5-1
clone size: NA
CDR3 length: 16
CDR3 protein: CASSLAGGRVGDTQYF
CDR3 DNA: TGTGCCAGCAGCTTGGCCGGGGGGCGGGTAGGAGATACGCAGTATTTT

J gene: TRBJ1-2
D gene: NA
V gene: TRBV11-2
clone size: NA
CDR3 length: 14
CDR3 protein: CASSLKREGYGYTF
CDR3 DNA: TGTGCCAGCAGCTTAAAGAGGGAGGGGTATGGCTACACCTTC

J gene: TRBJ1-1
D gene: NA
V gene: TRBV29-1
clone size: NA
CDR3 length: 13
CDR3 protein: CSAGQSLNTEAFF
CDR3 DNA: TGCAGCGCCGGACAGTCTTTGAACACTGAAGCTTTCTTT

J gene: TRBJ2-1
D gene: NA
V gene: TRBV5-1
clone size: NA
CDR3 length: 15
CDR3 protein: CASSLAGSSYNEQFF
CDR3 DNA: TGTGCCAGCAGTCTGGCCGGGAGCTCCTACAATGAGCAGTTCTTC

J gene: TRBJ2-1
D gene: NA
V gene: TRBV15
clone size: NA
CDR3 length: 18
CDR3 protein: CATSRDEFRLVSYNEQFF
CDR3 DNA: TGTGCCACCAGCAGAGATGAGTTTAGGCTCGTATCCTACAATGAGCAGTTCTTC

J gene: TRBJ2-5
D gene: NA
V gene: TRBV3-1/TRBV3-2
clone size: NA
CDR3 length: 14
CDR3 protein: CASSQEGYQETQYF
CDR3 DNA: TGTGCCAGCAGCCAAGAAGGGTACCAAGAGACCCAGTACTTC

J gene: TRBJ1-2
D gene: TRBD1
V gene: TRBV5-6
clone size: NA
CDR3 length: 15
CDR3 protein: CASSSPSGGIYGYTF
CDR3 DNA: TGTGCCAGCAGCTCCCCCTCAGGGGGGATCTATGGCTACACCTTC

J gene: TRBJ1-2
D gene: NA
V gene: TRBV2
clone size: NA
CDR3 length: 14
CDR3 protein: CASRGTSNRDGYTF
CDR3 DNA: TGTGCCAGCAGGGGGACGTCCAACAGGGACGGCTACACCTTC

J gene: TRBJ1-4
D gene: NA
V gene: TRBV9
clone size: once
CDR3 length: 14
CDR3 protein: CASSVAGDNEKLFF
CDR3 DNA: TGTGCCAGCAGCGTAGCGGGGGATAATGAAAAACTGTTTTTT

J gene: TRBJ2-1
D gene: TRBD2
V gene: TRBV7-2
clone size: NA
CDR3 length: 18
CDR3 protein: CASSPQGLAGLPYNEQFF
CDR3 DNA: TGTGCCAGCAGCCCACAGGGACTAGCGGGGCTGCCTTACAATGAGCAGTTCTTC

J gene: TRBJ1-5
D gene: TRBD1
V gene: TRBV4-2
clone size: NA
CDR3 length: 15
CDR3 protein: CASSQATGSNQPQHF
CDR3 DNA: TGTGCCAGCAGCCAAGCGACAGGGTCCAATCAGCCCCAGCATTTT

J gene: TRBJ2-7
D gene: NA
V gene: TRBV6-1
clone size: NA
CDR3 length: 15
CDR3 protein: CASSELGTAPYEQYF
CDR3 DNA: TGTGCCAGCAGTGAACTCGGGACGGCCCCCTACGAGCAGTACTTC

J gene: TRBJ1-6
D gene: NA
V gene: TRBV6-4
clone size: once
CDR3 length: 14
CDR3 protein: CASSEDQNNSPLHF
CDR3 DNA: TGTGCCAGCAGTGAAGACCAGAATAATTCACCCCTCCACTTT

J gene: TRBJ2-3
D gene: NA
V gene: TRBV11-1
clone size: NA
CDR3 length: 15
CDR3 protein: CASSFRGRFPDTQYF
CDR3 DNA: NA

J gene: TRBJ1-5
D gene: NA
V gene: TRBV12-5
clone size: NA
CDR3 length: 18
CDR3 protein: CASGNPLGPDYSNQPQHF
CDR3 DNA: TGTGCTAGTGGCAACCCCCTCGGGCCCGACTATAGCAATCAGCCCCAGCATTTT

J gene: TRBJ1-2
D gene: NA
V gene: TRBV4-3
clone size: NA
CDR3 length: 14
CDR3 protein: CASSQDLRPYGYTF
CDR3 DNA: TGCGCCAGCAGCCAAGATCTACGGCCCTATGGCTACACCTTC

J gene: TRBJ2-5
D gene: TRBD2
V gene: TRBV15
clone size: NA
CDR3 length: 15
CDR3 protein: CATSRGSSGEETQYF
CDR3 DNA: TGTGCCACCAGCAGAGGCTCTAGCGGGGAAGAGACCCAGTACTTC

J gene: TRBJ2-1
D gene: TRBD2
V gene: TRBV6-6
clone size: NA
CDR3 length: 17
CDR3 protein: CASSPLTGLATKNEQFF
CDR3 DNA: TGTGCCAGCAGTCCTCTGACGGGACTAGCTACTAAAAATGAGCAGTTCTTC

J gene: TRBJ2-3
D gene: NA
V gene: TRBV5-4
clone size: NA
CDR3 length: 12
CDR3 protein: CASSPSTDTQYF
CDR3 DNA: TGTGCCAGCAGCCCGAGCACAGATACGCAGTATTTT

J gene: TRBJ1-1
D gene: NA
V gene: TRBV5-3
clone size: few
CDR3 length: 15
CDR3 protein: CARSLVPGLNTEAFF
CDR3 DNA: TGTGCCAGAAGCTTGGTTCCGGGCCTGAACACTGAAGCTTTCTTT

J gene: TRBJ2-3
D gene: TRBD2
V gene: TRBV10-3
clone size: NA
CDR3 length: 15
CDR3 protein: CAISGLAGGTDTQYF
CDR3 DNA: TGTGCCATCAGCGGACTAGCGGGAGGGACAGATACGCAGTATTTT

J gene: TRBJ1-1
D gene: TRBD1
V gene: TRBV6-5
clone size: NA
CDR3 length: 15
CDR3 protein: CASSGQGRVETEAFF
CDR3 DNA: TGTGCCAGCAGCGGACAGGGGAGGGTGGAAACTGAAGCTTTCTTT

J gene: TRBJ2-1
D gene: NA
V gene: TRBV7-2
clone size: NA
CDR3 length: 13
CDR3 protein: CASSIQDYNEQFF
CDR3 DNA: TGTGCCAGCAGCATACAGGATTACAATGAGCAGTTCTTC

J gene: TRBJ2-5
D gene: NA
V gene: TRBV6-2/TRBV6-3
clone size: NA
CDR3 length: 14
CDR3 protein: CASSPSPLQETQYF
CDR3 DNA: TGTGCCAGCAGCCCCTCTCCTCTCCAAGAGACCCAGTACTTC

J gene: TRBJ1-4
D gene: TRBD1
V gene: TRBV4-2
clone size: NA
CDR3 length: 14
CDR3 protein: CASRRGQGEEKLFF
CDR3 DNA: TGTGCCAGCAGACGGGGACAGGGTGAGGAAAAACTGTTTTTT

J gene: TRBJ2-3
D gene: TRBD2
V gene: TRBV10-3
clone size: NA
CDR3 length: 17
CDR3 protein: CAISENLGLAVTDTQYF
CDR3 DNA: TGTGCCATCAGTGAGAATCTAGGACTAGCGGTCACAGATACGCAGTATTTT

J gene: TRBJ1-1
D gene: NA
V gene: TRBV25-1
clone size: few
CDR3 length: 17
CDR3 protein: CASSEYHRGRENTEAFF
CDR3 DNA: TGTGCCAGCAGTGAATACCACCGGGGACGGGAGAACACTGAAGCTTTCTTT

J gene: TRBJ1-1
D gene: TRBD1
V gene: TRBV7-6
clone size: few
CDR3 length: 14
CDR3 protein: CASSPDRGYTEAFF
CDR3 DNA: TGTGCCAGCAGCCCCGACAGGGGTTACACTGAAGCTTTCTTT

J gene: TRBJ1-3
D gene: NA
V gene: TRBV19
clone size: NA
CDR3 length: 16
CDR3 protein: CASSILTESSGNTIYF
CDR3 DNA: TGTGCCAGTAGTATTTTGACAGAGAGCTCTGGAAACACCATATATTTT

J gene: TRBJ1-2
D gene: TRBD1
V gene: TRBV6-2/TRBV6-3
clone size: NA
CDR3 length: 16
CDR3 protein: CASSYGPPRGQDGYTF
CDR3 DNA: TGTGCCAGCAGTTACGGGCCACCCAGGGGGCAGGATGGCTACACCTTC

J gene: TRBJ1-6
D gene: NA
V gene: TRBV21-1
clone size: NA
CDR3 length: 15
CDR3 protein: CASSKLRDRISPLHF
CDR3 DNA: TGTGCCAGCAGCAAACTACGGGACAGGATTTCACCCCTCCACTTT

J gene: TRBJ2-2
D gene: TRBD2
V gene: TRBV3-1/TRBV3-2
clone size: few
CDR3 length: 17
CDR3 protein: CASSLRTSGRNTGELFF
CDR3 DNA: TGTGCCAGCAGCCTCCGAACTAGCGGGAGGAACACCGGGGAGCTGTTTTTT

J gene: TRBJ1-2
D gene: TRBD1
V gene: TRBV4-2
clone size: NA
CDR3 length: 18
CDR3 protein: CASSHIEGAVGSSKGYTF
CDR3 DNA: TGTGCCAGCAGCCACATAGAGGGGGCCGTCGGGTCTTCGAAAGGCTACACCTTC

J gene: TRBJ2-2
D gene: TRBD2
V gene: TRBV7-2
clone size: NA
CDR3 length: 15
CDR3 protein: CASSPRRGVTGELFF
CDR3 DNA: TGTGCCAGCAGCCCCCGTCGGGGGGTCACCGGGGAGCTGTTTTTT

J gene: TRBJ1-2
D gene: NA
V gene: TRBV5-6
clone size: NA
CDR3 length: 13
CDR3 protein: CASSGWGNYGYTF
CDR3 DNA: TGTGCCAGCAGCGGCTGGGGGAACTATGGCTACACCTTC

J gene: TRBJ2-7
D gene: TRBD1
V gene: TRBV18
clone size: NA
CDR3 length: 14
CDR3 protein: CASSPDRQSYEQYF
CDR3 DNA: TGTGCCAGCTCACCGGACAGGCAGTCCTACGAGCAGTACTTC

J gene: TRBJ1-4
D gene: NA
V gene: TRBV5-1
clone size: once
CDR3 length: 17
CDR3 protein: CASSVDPLQGNGEKLFF
CDR3 DNA: TGCGCCAGCAGCGTTGACCCACTCCAGGGGAACGGTGAAAAACTGTTTTTT

J gene: TRBJ2-5
D gene: NA
V gene: TRBV29-1
clone size: NA
CDR3 length: 11
CDR3 protein: CSVELRETQYF
CDR3 DNA: TGCAGCGTTGAACTGAGGGAGACCCAGTACTTC

J gene: TRBJ2-3
D gene: NA
V gene: TRBV23-1
clone size: NA
CDR3 length: 19
CDR3 protein: CASSQSRLAGPTRGDTQYF
CDR3 DNA: TGCGCCAGCAGTCAATCGCGGCTTGCAGGGCCAACCCGGGGAGATACGCAGTATTTT

J gene: TRBJ2-3
D gene: TRBD2
V gene: TRBV7-2
clone size: few
CDR3 length: 14
CDR3 protein: CASRISGNTDTQYF
CDR3 DNA: TGTGCCAGCAGAATAAGCGGGAACACAGATACGCAGTATTTT

J gene: TRBJ2-3
D gene: NA
V gene: TRBV14
clone size: NA
CDR3 length: 15
CDR3 protein: CASSPFDSGTDTQYF
CDR3 DNA: TGTGCCAGCAGCCCCTTCGACAGCGGCACAGATACGCAGTATTTT

J gene: TRBJ2-4
D gene: NA
V gene: TRBV6-2/TRBV6-3
clone size: NA
CDR3 length: 18
CDR3 protein: CASSPLWGPDRGKNIQYF
CDR3 DNA: TGTGCCAGCAGCCCTTTATGGGGTCCGGACCGTGGCAAAAACATTCAGTACTTC

J gene: TRBJ1-5
D gene: TRBD1
V gene: TRBV27
clone size: NA
CDR3 length: 16
CDR3 protein: CASRPLQGTHNQPQHF
CDR3 DNA: TGTGCCAGCAGGCCCCTACAGGGGACTCACAATCAGCCCCAGCATTTT

J gene: TRBJ2-7
D gene: TRBD2
V gene: TRBV7-8
clone size: NA
CDR3 length: 13
CDR3 protein: CASSYAGGREQYF
CDR3 DNA: TGTGCCAGCAGTTACGCGGGGGGGCGTGAGCAGTACTTC

J gene: TRBJ1-3
D gene: NA
V gene: TRBV7-8
clone size: NA
CDR3 length: 15
CDR3 protein: CASSLAPRSGNTIYF
CDR3 DNA: TGTGCCAGCAGCTTAGCGCCCAGGTCTGGAAACACCATATATTTT

J gene: TRBJ1-2
D gene: NA
V gene: TRBV2
clone size: once
CDR3 length: 11
CDR3 protein: CASSVGSGYTF
CDR3 DNA: TGTGCCAGCAGTGTAGGGAGCGGCTACACCTTC

J gene: TRBJ2-2
D gene: NA
V gene: TRBV9
clone size: NA
CDR3 length: 15
CDR3 protein: CASTQQAVNTGELFF
CDR3 DNA: TGTGCCAGCACCCAGCAAGCAGTTAACACCGGGGAGCTGTTTTTT